The 8 T cell receptor beta chains below all came from one sample that was sequenced in a study of control samples from healthy donors and cancer patients. The assay was immunoSEQ multiplex PCR, and TCRdb's table has in-frame clones only and misses some. Here the sample spans around 140,000 clones, around 92% being singletons. The sequencing input was PBMCs. Receptors were obtained from a man aged 45-65 years with head and neck cancer.

This sequence joins TRBV15 and TRBJ1-6; 8 nucleotides align to TRBD1. The CDR3 is 14 residues long. Looked up from germline, CDR1 is LNHNV and CDR2 is YYDKDF (reference sequence). Trimming cost V 3 bases and J 9 bases; bases outside gene matches: 4. Here the CDR3 DNA reads TGTGCCACCAGCAGGGACAGGGATGGTTCACCCCTCCACTTT. Translated: CATSRDRDGSPLHF.

The chain uses TRBV28 and TRBJ1-4; 9 bases fit TRBD1. The CDR3 has 15 residues. Germline V CDR1 and CDR2: MDHEN, SYDVKM. The junction had 5 bases not matched to a gene; V was cut back by 6 bases and J by 3 bases. The CDR3 nucleotides are TGTGCCAGCAGAACAGGGGGCCGGGCTAATGAAAAACTGTTTTTT. This encodes CASRTGGRANEKLFF.

For the CDR3, the DNA is TGTGCCAGCAGGGAACAGGGATTCTATGGCTACACCTTC. The encoded protein is CASREQGFYGYTF. The chain recombines TRBV11-2 with TRBJ1-2; maybe TRBD1 (6 bases). The CDR3 totals 13 residues. From germline, CDR1 is SGHAT and CDR2 FQNNGV. V was trimmed by 6 bases and J by 4 bases, leaving 12 bases between them.

The CDR3 bases are TGCGCCAGCAGCGCATCAGGGGCCCGTGGCGAAAAACTGTTTTTT. Translated, it gives CASSASGARGEKLFF. V is TRBV5-1 and J is TRBJ1-4, with TRBD1 as a possible D gene (6 bases). V lost 4 bases and J 8 bases, leaving 18 bases between the germline ends. The CDR3 totals 15 residues. The germline V gene has CDR1 SGHRS and CDR2 YFSETQ.

This clone showed up just a few times. V and J are TRBV13 and TRBJ2-3, with 10 bases that match TRBD2. Germline V gene data show CDR1 as PRHDT and CDR2 as FYEKMQ (reference sequence). The CDR3 covers 17 residues. After removal of 5 bases from V and 4 bases from J, the junction contained 12 bases not matched to a gene. The CDR3: CASSMLSSGGVPDTQYF. The CDR3 DNA follows: TGTGCCAGCAGCATGCTGTCTAGCGGGGGTGTCCCAGATACGCAGTATTTT.

In DNA form, the CDR3 reads TGTGCCAGCAGCGTAGCGGGCAATAGCAATCAGCCCCAGCATTTT. As protein: CASSVAGNSNQPQHF. The rearrangement links TRBV9 to TRBJ1-5, with no clear D. The CDR3 sequence is 15 residues long. CDR1 and CDR2 from the germline V gene are SGDLS and YYNGEE. Between the trimmed V and J ends, which lost 0 bases and 0 bases, there was a span of 7 bases.

This clone was counted a single time. This rearrangement joins TRBV5-1 to TRBJ1-1; 11 bases agree with TRBD1. The germline gives CDR1 SGHRS, CDR2 YFSETQ. The length of the CDR3 is 14 residues. The ends lost 4 bases at V and 4 bases at J; junction bases unmatched: 3. The DNA for the CDR3 is TGCGCCAGCAGCCCTGGGACAGGGGGCACTGAAGCTTTCTTT. This encodes CASSPGTGGTEAFF.

J is TRBJ1-2 and V is TRBV27, with D possibly TRBD1 on 5 matching bases. CDR1 is MNHEY, CDR2 SMNVEV, per germline (reference sequence). The CDR3 length is 14 residues. V gave up 8 bases and J gave up 0 bases, with 13 bases separating them. CDR3 DNA: TGTGCCAGCGGGACCCCCGGGGCTAACTATGGCTACACCTTC. This translates into CASGTPGANYGYTF.